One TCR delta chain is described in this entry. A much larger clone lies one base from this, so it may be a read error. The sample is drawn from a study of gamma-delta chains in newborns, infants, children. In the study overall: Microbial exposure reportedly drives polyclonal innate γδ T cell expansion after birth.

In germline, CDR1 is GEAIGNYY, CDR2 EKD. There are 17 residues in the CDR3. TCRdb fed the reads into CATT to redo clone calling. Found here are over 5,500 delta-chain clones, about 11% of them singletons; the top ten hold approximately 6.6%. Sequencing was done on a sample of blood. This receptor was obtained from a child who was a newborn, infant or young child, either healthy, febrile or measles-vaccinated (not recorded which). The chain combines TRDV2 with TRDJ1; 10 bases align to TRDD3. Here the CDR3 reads CARDTVVYTGGSDKLIF. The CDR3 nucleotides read TGTGCCCGTGACACCGTCGTATACACTGGGGGATCTGATAAACTCATCTTT.